This entry lists 5 T cell receptor beta chains sequenced from one sample in a study of OX40 agonist ivuxolimab in advanced cancers. The protocol was immunoSEQ multiplex PCR, while the TCRdb copy is restricted to in-frame clones and leaves out a portion. The repertoire has tens of thousands of clones, 79% of them found once; the top ten carry 1.5% to 2%. The sample in question was CD4+ or CD8+ T cells sorted from blood, obtained in a trial of the OX40 agonist ivuxolimab. The receptors were gathered from an adult with an advanced solid tumor such as melanoma, head and neck, liver or kidney cancer.

The J gene is TRBJ1-5, the V gene TRBV2, with no clear D. The CDR3 spans 15 residues. CDR1 and CDR2 (germline): SNHLY, FYNNEI. Trimming cost V 7 bases and J 0 bases, with 13 bases left between them. The CDR3 nucleotides read TGTGCCAGCAACCCCCGGGCCTTTAGCAATCAGCCCCAGCATTTT. This sequence encodes CASNPRAFSNQPQHF.

Remarks on this clone: Without the conserved terminal phenylalanine or tryptophan, this CDR3 likely stems from a read error. The DNA is left out, because the CDR3 cannot be placed on it with certainty; the CDR3 is given as TCRdb lists it. The chain carries TRBV15 and TRBJ1-5. Germline V lookup: CDR1 LNHNV, CDR2 YYDKDF (reference sequence). The length of the CDR3 is 9 amino acids, counting both ends. CDR3 amino acids: CATSNLDGL.

The chain uses TRBV5-6 and TRBJ1-4, with D possibly matching TRBD1 (6 bases). CDR3 length: 14 residues. Germline CDR1 is SGHDT and CDR2 is YYEEEE. The V gene lost 2 bases and the J gene lost 7 bases, with 12 bases spanning the gap. The CDR3 spells CASSFGGHSEKLFF. The CDR3 DNA reads as TGTGCCAGCAGCTTCGGGGGGCATAGTGAAAAACTGTTTTTT.

V usage is TRBV19 and J usage is TRBJ1-5; D ambiguous. With 1 base removed from V and 9 bases from J, the gap between germline ends came to 4 bases. There are 11 residues in the CDR3. Per the germline V gene, CDR1 is LNHDA and CDR2 is SQIVND (reference sequence). In nucleotides, the CDR3 is TGTGCCAGTAGTATAGGGGGGCCCCAGCATTTT. It specifies CASSIGGPQHF.

The chain has TRBV30 and TRBJ2-5; D ambiguous. Germline V gene data show CDR1 as GTSNPN and CDR2 as SVGIG (reference sequence). This CDR3 has 11 residues. Trimming took off 3 bases at V and 3 bases at J, with 5 bases between the two ends. CDR3 DNA sequence: TGTGCCTGGAGCGATGAAGAGACCCAGTACTTC. Translating it yields CAWSDEETQYF. Full variable domain (outside the CDR3, taken from reference TRBV30 and TRBJ2-5): SQTIHQWPATLVQPVGSPLSLECTVEGTSNPNLYWYRQAAGRGLQLLFYSVGIGQISSEVPQNLSASRPQDRQFILSSKKLLLSDSGFYLCAWSDEETQYFGPGTRLLVL.